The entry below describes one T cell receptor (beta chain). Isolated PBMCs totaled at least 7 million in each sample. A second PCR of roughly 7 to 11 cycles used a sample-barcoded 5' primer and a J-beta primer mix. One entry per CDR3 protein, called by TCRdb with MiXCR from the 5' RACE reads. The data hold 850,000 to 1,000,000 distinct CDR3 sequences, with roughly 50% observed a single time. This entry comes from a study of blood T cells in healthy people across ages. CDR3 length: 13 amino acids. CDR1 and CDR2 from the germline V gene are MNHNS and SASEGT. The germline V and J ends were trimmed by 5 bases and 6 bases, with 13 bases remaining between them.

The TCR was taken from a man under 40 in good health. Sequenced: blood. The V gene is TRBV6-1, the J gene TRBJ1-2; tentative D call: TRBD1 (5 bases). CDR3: CASSLRGTDGYTF. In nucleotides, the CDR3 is TGTGCCAGCAGTCTGAGAGGGACTGATGGCTACACCTTC.